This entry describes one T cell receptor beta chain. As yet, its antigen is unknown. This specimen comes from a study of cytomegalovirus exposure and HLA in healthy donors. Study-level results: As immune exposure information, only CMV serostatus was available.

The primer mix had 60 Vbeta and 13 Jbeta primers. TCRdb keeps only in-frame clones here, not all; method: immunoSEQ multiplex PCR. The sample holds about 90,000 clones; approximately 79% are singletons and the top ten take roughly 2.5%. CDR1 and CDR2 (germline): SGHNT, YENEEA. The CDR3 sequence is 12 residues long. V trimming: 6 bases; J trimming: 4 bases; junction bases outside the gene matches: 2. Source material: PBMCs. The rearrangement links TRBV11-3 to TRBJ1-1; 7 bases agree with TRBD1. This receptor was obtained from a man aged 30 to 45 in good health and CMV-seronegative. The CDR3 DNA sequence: TGTGCCAGCAGTCAGGGGGGCACTGAAGCTTTCTTT. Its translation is CASSQGGTEAFF.